This TCR beta chain was sequenced during a study of T cells after yellow fever vaccination. About the research overall: For low cell numbers, libraries were made with SMART-Seq v4 Ultra Low Input.

5'RACE template switching produced TCR cDNA carrying a universal primer site and UMIs. MiXCR was run by TCRdb on the 5' RACE reads, yielding one entry per CDR3 protein. Of just under 600,000 distinct CDR3 sequences listed, approximately 13% are singletons. This clonotype occurred many times. What it binds is not known. Study conclusions and caveats: The booster saw the reappearance of most primary-vaccination clones (around 96% CD4, about 88% CD8). Weaker, the secondary response had a peak occurring faster, on day 5 versus 15.

This TCR came from a man younger than 40 who received the YFV17D yellow fever vaccine. The source material was PBMCs, sampled on the day of the yellow fever booster vaccination.

The CDR3 loop is CASSPVSGSGRNEQYF. CDR3 DNA sequence: TGTGCCAGCAGTCCCGTAAGCGGGAGCGGGAGGAACGAGCAGTACTTC. This chain uses TRBV12-3 or TRBV12-4 with TRBJ2-7; 9 nucleotides align to TRBD2. This CDR3 is 16 amino acids long. Unmatched junction bases numbered 13, after V lost 5 bases and J lost 5 bases.